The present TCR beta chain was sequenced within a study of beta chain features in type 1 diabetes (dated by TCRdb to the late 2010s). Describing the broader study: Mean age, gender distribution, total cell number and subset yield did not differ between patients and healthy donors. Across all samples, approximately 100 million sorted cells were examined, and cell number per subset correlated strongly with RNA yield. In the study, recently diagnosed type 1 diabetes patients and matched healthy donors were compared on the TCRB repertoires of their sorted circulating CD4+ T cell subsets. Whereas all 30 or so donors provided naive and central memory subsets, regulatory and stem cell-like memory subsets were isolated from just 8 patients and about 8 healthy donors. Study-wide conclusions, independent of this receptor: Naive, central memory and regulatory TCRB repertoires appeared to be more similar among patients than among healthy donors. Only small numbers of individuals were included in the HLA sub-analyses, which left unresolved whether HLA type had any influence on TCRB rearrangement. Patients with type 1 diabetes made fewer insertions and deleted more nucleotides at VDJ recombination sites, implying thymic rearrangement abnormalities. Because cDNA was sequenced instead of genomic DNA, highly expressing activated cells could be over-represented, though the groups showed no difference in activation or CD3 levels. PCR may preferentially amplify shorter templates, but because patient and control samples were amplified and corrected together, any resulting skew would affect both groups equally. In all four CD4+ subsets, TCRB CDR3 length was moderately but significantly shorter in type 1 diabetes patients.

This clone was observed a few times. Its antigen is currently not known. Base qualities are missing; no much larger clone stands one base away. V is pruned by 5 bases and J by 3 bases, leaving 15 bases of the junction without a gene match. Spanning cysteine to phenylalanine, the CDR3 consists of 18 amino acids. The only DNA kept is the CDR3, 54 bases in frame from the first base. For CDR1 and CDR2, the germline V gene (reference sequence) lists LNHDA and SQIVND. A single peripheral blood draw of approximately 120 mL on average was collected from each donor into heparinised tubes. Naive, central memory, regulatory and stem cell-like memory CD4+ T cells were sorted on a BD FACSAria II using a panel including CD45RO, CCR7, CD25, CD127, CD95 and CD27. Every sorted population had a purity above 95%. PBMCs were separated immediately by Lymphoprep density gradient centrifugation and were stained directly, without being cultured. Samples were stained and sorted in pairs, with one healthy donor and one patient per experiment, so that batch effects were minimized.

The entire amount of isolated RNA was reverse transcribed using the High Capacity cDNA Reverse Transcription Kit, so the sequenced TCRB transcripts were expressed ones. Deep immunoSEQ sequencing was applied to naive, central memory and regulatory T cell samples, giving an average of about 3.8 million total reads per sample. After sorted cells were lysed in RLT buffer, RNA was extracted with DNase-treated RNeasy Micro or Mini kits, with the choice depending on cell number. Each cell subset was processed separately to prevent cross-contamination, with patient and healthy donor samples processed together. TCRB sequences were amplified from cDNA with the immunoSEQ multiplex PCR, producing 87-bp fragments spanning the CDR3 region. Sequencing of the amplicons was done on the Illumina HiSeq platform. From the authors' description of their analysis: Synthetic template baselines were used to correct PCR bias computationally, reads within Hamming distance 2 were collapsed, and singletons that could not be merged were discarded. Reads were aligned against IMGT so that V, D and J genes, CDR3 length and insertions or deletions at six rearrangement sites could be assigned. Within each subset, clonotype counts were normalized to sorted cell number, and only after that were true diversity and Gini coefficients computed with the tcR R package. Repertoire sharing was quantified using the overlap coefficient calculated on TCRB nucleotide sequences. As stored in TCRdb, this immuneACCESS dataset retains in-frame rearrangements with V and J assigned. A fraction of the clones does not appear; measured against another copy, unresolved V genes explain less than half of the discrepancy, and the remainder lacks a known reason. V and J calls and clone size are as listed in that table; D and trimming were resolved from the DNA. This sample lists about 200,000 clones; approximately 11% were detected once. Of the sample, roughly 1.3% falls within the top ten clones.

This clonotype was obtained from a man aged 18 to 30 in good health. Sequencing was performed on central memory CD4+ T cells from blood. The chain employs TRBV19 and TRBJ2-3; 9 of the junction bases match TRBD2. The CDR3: CASSDPGRKREVTDTQYF. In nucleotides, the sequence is TGTGCCAGTAGTGACCCGGGACGTAAGCGGGAGGTAACAGATACGCAGTATTTT.